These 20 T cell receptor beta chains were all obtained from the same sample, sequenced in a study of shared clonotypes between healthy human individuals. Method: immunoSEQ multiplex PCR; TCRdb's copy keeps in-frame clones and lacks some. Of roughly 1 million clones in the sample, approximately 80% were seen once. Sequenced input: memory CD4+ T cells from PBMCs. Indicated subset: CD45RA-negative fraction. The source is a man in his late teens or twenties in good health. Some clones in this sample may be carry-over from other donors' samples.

This CDR3 is CSPLGRDTRNIQYF. The DNA of the CDR3 is TGCAGCCCCCTCGGTAGGGACACGCGAAACATTCAGTACTTC. V gene TRBV29-1 combines with J gene TRBJ2-4; possible D gene TRBD1, 6 bases. This CDR3 contains 14 residues. Germline lookup yields CDR1 SQVTM and CDR2 ANQGSEA. The V and J ends lost 8 bases and 6 bases respectively, with 20 bases between them.

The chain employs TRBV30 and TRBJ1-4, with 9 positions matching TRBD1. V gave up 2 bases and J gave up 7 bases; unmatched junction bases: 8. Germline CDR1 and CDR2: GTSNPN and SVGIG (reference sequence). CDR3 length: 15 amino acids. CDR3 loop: CAWSPPDRGSEKLFF. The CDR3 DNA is TGTGCCTGGAGTCCACCCGACAGGGGGAGTGAAAAACTGTTTTTT.

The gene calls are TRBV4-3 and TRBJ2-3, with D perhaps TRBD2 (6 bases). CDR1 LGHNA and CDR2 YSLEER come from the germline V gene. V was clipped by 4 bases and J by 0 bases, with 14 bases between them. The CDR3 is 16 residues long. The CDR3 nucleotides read TGCGCCAGCAGCCTAAGCCCCGGGACTAGCACAGATACGCAGTATTTT. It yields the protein CASSLSPGTSTDTQYF.

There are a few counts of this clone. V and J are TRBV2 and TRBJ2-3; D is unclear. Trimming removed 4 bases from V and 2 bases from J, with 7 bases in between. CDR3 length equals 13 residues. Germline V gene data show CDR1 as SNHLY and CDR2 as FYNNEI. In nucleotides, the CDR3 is TGTGCCAGCAGTGGATGGAACACAGATACGCAGTATTTT. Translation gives CASSGWNTDTQYF.

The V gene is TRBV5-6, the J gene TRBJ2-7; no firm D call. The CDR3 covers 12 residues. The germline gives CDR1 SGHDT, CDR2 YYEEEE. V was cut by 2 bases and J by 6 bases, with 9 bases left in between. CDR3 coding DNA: TGTGCCAGCAGCTTCGGTCTGGTCGAGCAGTACTTC. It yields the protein CASSFGLVEQYF.

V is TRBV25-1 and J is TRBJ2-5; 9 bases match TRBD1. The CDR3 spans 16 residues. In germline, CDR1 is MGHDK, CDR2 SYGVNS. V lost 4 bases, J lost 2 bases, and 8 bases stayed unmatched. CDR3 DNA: TGTGCCAGCAGTGCTCCGAGGACAGGGGCACAAGAGACCCAGTACTTC. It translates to CASSAPRTGAQETQYF.

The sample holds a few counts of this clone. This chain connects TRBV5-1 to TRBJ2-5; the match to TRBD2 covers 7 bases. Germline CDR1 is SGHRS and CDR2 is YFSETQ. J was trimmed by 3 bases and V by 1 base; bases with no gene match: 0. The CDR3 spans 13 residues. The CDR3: CASSLRGEETQYF. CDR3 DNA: TGCGCCAGCAGCTTGCGGGGGGAAGAGACCCAGTACTTC.

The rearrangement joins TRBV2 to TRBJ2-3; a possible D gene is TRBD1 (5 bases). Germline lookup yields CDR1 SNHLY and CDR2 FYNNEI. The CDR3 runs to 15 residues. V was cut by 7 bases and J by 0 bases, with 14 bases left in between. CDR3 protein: CASKARTPSTDTQYF. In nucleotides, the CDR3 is TGTGCCAGCAAGGCTAGGACACCGAGCACAGATACGCAGTATTTT. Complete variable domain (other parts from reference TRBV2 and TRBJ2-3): EPEVTQTPSHQVTQMGQEVILRCVPISNHLYFYWYRQILGQKVEFLVSFYNNEISEKSEIFDDQFSVERPDGSNFTLKIRSTKLEDSAMYFCASKARTPSTDTQYFGPGTRLTVL.

CDR3 in amino acids: CASSYPRIRREVVDTQYF. DNA for the CDR3: TGTGCCAGCAGTTACCCTAGGATTCGGCGGGAGGTCGTAGATACGCAGTATTTT. This rearrangement joins TRBV28 to TRBJ2-3; 8 bases fit TRBD2. With V trimmed by 4 bases and J by 5 bases, 17 bases remained unmatched. Germline loops: CDR1 MDHEN, CDR2 SYDVKM. The CDR3 sequence is 18 residues long. The whole variable domain, remainder taken from reference TRBV28 and TRBJ2-3, is DVKVTQSSRYLVKRTGEKVFLECVQDMDHENMFWYRQDPGLGLRLIYFSYDVKMKEKGDIPEGYSVSREKKERFSLILESASTNQTSMYLCASSYPRIRREVVDTQYFGPGTRLTVL.

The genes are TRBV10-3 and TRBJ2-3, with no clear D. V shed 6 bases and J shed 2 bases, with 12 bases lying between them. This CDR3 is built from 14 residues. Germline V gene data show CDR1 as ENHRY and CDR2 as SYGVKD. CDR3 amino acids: CAISPVGTTDTQYF. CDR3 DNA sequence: TGTGCCATCAGCCCTGTGGGAACCACAGATACGCAGTATTTT.

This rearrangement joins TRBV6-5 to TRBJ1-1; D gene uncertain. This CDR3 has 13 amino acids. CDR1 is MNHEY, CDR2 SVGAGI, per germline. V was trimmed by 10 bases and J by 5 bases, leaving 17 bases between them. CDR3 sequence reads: CATSAGWLTEAFF. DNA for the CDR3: TGTGCCACCTCCGCTGGATGGTTAACTGAAGCTTTCTTT.

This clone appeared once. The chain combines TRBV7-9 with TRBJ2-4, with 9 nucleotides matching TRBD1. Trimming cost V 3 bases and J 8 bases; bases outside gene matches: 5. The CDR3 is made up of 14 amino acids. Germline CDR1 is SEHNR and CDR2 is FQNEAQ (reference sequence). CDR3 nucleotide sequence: TGTGCCAGCAGCTTGGGACAGGGCGTGGACATTCAGTACTTC. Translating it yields CASSLGQGVDIQYF. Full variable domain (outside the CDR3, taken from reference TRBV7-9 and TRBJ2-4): DTGVSQNPRHKITKRGQNVTFRCDPISEHNRLYWYRQTLGQGPEFLTYFQNEAQLEKSRLLSDRFSAERPKGSFSTLEIQRTEQGDSAMYLCASSLGQGVDIQYFGAGTRLSVL.

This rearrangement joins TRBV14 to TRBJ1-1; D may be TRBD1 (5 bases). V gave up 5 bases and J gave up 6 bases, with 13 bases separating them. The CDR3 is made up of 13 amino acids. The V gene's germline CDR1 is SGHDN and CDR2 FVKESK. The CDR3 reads CASSNPGTSEAFF. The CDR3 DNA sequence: TGTGCCAGCAGCAACCCCGGGACGTCTGAAGCTTTCTTT.

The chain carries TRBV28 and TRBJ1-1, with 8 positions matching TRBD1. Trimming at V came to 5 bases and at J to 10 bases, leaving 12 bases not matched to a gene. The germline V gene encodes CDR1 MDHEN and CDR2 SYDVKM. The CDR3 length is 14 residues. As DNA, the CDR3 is TGTGCCAGCAGTAGACAGGGGACGAGGTTTAGAGCTTTCTTT. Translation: CASSRQGTRFRAFF. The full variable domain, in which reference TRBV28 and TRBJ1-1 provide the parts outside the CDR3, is DVKVTQSSRYLVKRTGEKVFLECVQDMDHENMFWYRQDPGLGLRLIYFSYDVKMKEKGDIPEGYSVSREKKERFSLILESASTNQTSMYLCASSRQGTRFRAFFGQGTRLTVV.

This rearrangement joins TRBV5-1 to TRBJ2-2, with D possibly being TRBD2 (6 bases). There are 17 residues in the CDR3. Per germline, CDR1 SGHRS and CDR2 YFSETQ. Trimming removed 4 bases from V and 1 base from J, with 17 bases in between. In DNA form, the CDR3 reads TGCGCCAGCAGCAAAGACCCCCGGGGGTGGAACACCGGGGAGCTGTTTTTT. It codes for CASSKDPRGWNTGELFF.

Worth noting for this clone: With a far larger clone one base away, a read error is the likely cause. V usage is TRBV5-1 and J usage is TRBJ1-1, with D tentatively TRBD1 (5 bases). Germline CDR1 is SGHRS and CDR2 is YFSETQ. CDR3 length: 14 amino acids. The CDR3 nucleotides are TGCGCCAGCAGCTCGGGACTCATGAACACTGAAACTTTCTTT. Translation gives CASSSGLMNTETFF.

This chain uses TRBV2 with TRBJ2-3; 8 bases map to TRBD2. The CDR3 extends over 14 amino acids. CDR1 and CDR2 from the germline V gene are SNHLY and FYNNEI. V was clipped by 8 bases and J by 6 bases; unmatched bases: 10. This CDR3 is CASAPGGARDTQYF. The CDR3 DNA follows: TGTGCCAGCGCTCCGGGGGGGGCGCGTGATACGCAGTATTTT.

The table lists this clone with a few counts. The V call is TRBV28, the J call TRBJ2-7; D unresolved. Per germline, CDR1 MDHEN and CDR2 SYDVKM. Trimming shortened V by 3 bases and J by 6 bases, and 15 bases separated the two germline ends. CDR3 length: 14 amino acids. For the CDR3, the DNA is TGTGCCAGCAGTTTTGGCACAGTAGTATTCGAGCAGTACTTC. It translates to CASSFGTVVFEQYF.

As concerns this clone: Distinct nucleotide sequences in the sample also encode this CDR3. The CDR3 DNA follows: TGTGCCACCAGCAGAGAAGGTTTGAGCAATCAGCCCCAGCATTTT. Translated, it gives CATSREGLSNQPQHF. The chain joins TRBV15 to TRBJ1-5; D gene uncertain. The CDR3 runs 15 residues. The V and J ends lost 0 bases and 1 base respectively, with 7 bases between them. In germline, CDR1 is LNHNV, CDR2 YYDKDF (reference sequence).

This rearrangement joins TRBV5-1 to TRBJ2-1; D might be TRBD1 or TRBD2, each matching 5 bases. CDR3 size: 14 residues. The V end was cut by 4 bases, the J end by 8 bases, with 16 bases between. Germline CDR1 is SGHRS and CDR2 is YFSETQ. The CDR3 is CASSSLGTEDEQFF. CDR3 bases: TGCGCCAGCAGCAGCCTGGGGACGGAGGATGAGCAGTTCTTC.